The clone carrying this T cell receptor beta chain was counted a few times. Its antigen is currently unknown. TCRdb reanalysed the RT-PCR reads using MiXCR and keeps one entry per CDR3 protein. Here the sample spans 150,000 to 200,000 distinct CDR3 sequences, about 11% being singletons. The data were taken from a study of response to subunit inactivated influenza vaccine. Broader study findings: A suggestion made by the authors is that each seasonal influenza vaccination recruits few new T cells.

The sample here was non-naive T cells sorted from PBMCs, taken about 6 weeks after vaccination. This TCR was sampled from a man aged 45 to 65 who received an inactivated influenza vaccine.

CDR3 sequence (DNA): TGTGCCAGCAGCAAGCTGCCAACTAATGAAAAACTGTTTTTT. This codes for CASSKLPTNEKLFF. This chain connects TRBV28 to TRBJ1-4; D gene ambiguous. Germline V CDR1 and CDR2: MDHEN, SYDVKM. The CDR3 is 14 amino acids. V was pared by 6 bases and J by 0 bases, with 8 bases between.